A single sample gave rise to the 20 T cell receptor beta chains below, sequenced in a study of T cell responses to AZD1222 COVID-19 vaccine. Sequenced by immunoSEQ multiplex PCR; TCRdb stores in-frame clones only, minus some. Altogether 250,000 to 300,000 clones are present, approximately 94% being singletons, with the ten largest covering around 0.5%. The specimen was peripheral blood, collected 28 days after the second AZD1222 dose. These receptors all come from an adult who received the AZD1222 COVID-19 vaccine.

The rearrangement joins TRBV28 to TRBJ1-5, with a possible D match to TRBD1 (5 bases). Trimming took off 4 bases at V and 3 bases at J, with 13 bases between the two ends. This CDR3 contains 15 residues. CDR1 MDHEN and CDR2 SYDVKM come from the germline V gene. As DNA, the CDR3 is TGTGCCAGCAGTTCCCCGGGGCAGTTCAATCAGCCCCAGCATTTT. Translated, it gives CASSSPGQFNQPQHF.

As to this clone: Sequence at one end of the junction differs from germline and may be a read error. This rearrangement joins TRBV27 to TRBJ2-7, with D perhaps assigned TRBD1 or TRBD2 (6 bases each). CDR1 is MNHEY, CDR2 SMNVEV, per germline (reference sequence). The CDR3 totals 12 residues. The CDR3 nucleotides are TGTGCCAGCAGTTTAGCGGGACACCGGTTGAACTTC. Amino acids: CASSLAGHRLNF.

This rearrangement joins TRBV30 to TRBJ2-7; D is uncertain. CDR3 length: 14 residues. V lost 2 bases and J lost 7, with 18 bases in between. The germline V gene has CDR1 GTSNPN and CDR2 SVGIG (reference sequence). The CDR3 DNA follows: TGTGCCTGGAGTCCCCCCGGCAGCATCTATGAGCAGTACTTC. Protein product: CAWSPPGSIYEQYF.

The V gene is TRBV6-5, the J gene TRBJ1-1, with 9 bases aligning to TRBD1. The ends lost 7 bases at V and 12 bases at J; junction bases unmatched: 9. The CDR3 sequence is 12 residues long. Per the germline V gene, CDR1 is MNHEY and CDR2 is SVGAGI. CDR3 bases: TGTGCCAGCATATCTCTGGACAGGGGTCCTTTCTTT. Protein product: CASISLDRGPFF.

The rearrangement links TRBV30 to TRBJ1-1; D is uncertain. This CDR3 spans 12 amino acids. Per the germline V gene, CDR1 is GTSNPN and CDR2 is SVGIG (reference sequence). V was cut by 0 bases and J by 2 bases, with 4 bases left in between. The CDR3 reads CAWSVRNTEAFF. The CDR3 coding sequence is TGTGCCTGGAGTGTACGTAACACTGAAGCTTTCTTT. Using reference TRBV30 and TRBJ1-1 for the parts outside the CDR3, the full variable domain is SQTIHQWPATLVQPVGSPLSLECTVEGTSNPNLYWYRQAAGRGLQLLFYSVGIGQISSEVPQNLSASRPQDRQFILSSKKLLLSDSGFYLCAWSVRNTEAFFGQGTRLTVV.

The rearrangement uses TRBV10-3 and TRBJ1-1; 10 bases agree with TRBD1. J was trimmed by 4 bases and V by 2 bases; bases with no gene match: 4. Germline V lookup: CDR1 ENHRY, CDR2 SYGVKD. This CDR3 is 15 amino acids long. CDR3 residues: CAISEEGTGATEAFF. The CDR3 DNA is TGTGCCATCAGTGAGGAAGGGACAGGGGCCACTGAAGCTTTCTTT.

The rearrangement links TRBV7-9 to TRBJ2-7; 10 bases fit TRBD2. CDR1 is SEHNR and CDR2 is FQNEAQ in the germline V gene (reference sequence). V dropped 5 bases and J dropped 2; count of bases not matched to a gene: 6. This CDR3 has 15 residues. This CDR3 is CASSAPLAGAYEQYF. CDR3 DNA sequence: TGTGCCAGCAGCGCCCCTCTAGCGGGAGCCTACGAGCAGTACTTC.

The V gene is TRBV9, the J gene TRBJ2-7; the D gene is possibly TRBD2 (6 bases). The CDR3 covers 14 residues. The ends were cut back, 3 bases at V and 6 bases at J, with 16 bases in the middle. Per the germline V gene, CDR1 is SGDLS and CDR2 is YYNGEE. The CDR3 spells CASSASGGYAEQYF. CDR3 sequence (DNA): TGTGCCAGCAGCGCCAGCGGAGGGTATGCCGAGCAGTACTTC.

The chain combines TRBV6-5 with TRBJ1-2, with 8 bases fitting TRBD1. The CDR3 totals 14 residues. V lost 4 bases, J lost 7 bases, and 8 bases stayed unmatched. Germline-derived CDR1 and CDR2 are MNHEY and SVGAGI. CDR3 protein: CASSSGTGVSGYTF. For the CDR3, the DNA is TGTGCCAGCAGTTCCGGGACAGGAGTAAGTGGCTACACCTTC.

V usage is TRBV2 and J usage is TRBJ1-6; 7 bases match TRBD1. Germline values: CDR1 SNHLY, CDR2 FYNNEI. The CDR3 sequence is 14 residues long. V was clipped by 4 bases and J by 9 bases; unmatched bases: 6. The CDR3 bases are TGTGCCAGCAGTGCGACAGGGAAGAGTTCACCCCTCCACTTT. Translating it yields CASSATGKSSPLHF.

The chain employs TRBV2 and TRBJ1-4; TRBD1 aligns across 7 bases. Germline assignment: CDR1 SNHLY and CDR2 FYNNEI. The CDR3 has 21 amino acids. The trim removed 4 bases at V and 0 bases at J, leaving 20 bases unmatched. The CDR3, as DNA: TGTGCCAGCAGTGCACCACCAACCGGGACAGCTAACTCTGCAACTAATGAAAAACTGTTTTTT. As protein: CASSAPPTGTANSATNEKLFF.

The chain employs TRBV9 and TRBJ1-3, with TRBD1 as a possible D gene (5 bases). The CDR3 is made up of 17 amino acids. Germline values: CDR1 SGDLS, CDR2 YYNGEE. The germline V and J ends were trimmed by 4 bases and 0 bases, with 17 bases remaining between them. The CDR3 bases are TGTGCCAGCAGCTTCCTGCCCGAGGGGTTCTCTGGAAACACCATATATTTT. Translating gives CASSFLPEGFSGNTIYF.

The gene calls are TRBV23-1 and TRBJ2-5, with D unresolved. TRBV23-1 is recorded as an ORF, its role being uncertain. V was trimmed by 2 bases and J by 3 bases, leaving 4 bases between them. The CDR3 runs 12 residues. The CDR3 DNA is TGCGCCAGCAGTCAAAAAGAAGAGACCCAGTACTTC. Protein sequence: CASSQKEETQYF.

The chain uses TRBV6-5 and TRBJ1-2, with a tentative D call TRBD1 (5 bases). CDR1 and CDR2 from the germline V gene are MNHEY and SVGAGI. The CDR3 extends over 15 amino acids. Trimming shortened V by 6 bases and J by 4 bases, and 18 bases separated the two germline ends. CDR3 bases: TGTGCCAGCAGCACTGCGCGAGGGACGCCCTATGGCTACACCTTC. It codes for CASSTARGTPYGYTF.

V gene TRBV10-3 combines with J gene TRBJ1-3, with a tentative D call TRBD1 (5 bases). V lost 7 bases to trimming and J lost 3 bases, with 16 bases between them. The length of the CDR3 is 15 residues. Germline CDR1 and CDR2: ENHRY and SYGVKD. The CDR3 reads CAITPDGASGNTIYF. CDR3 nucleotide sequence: TGTGCCATCACTCCGGATGGGGCTAGTGGAAACACCATATATTTT.

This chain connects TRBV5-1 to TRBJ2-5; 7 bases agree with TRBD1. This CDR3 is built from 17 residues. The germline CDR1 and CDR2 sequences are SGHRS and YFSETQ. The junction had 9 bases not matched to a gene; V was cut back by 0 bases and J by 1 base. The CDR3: CASSLALTGRRQETQYF. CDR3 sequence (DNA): TGCGCCAGCAGCTTGGCCTTGACAGGGAGACGCCAAGAGACCCAGTACTTC.

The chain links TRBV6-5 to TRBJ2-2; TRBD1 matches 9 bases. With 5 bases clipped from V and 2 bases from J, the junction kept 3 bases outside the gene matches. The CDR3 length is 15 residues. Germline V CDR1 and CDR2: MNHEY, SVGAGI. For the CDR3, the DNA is TGTGCCAGCAGTCCGGGACAGGGTAACACCGGGGAGCTGTTTTTT. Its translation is CASSPGQGNTGELFF.

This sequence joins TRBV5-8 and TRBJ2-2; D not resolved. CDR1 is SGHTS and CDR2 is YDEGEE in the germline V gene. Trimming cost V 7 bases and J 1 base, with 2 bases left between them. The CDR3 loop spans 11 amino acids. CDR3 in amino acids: CASVNTGELFF. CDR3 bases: TGTGCCAGCGTGAACACCGGGGAGCTGTTTTTT.

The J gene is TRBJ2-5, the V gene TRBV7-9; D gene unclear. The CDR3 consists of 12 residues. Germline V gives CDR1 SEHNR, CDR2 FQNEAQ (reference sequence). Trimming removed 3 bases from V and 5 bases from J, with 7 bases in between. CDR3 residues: CASSFKRETQYF. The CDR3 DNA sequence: TGTGCCAGCAGCTTCAAACGGGAGACCCAGTACTTC.

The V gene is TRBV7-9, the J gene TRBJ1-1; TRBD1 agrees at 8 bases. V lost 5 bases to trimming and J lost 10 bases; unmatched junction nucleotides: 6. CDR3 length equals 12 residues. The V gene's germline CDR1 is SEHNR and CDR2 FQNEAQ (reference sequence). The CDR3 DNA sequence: TGTGCCAGCAGCACAGGACAGGGTAGAGCTTTCTTT. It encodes CASSTGQGRAFF.